The TCR beta chain described here comes from a study of low-dose radiotherapy and immunotherapy resistance in tumors. First-strand cDNA relied on TRAV- and TRBV-specific primers spanning alpha and beta chains. A roughly 22-cycle PCR with a constant-region primer and V-primer adapter amplified TCRs. In vitro transcription amplified isolated mRNA. TCRdb fed the reads into MiXCR, producing one record per CDR3 protein. Of 30,000 or so distinct CDR3 sequences detected, less than 65% appear once; the ten largest clones hold 5.7%. This sample's time point: after trial treatment. The treatment here: LDRT plus nivolumab, ipilimumab, low-dose cyclophosphamide and aspirin (RACIN trial). V shed 4 bases and J shed 5 bases, with 21 bases lying between them. CDR1 and CDR2 (germline): MDHEN, SYDVKM. CDR3 size: 17 residues.

The specimen was PBMCs, collected after low-dose radiotherapy plus immunotherapy. The chain combines TRBV28 with TRBJ2-1; D remains unclear. The TCR sequence derives from a male donor with gallbladder cancer. The chain's CDR3 is CASSSTEIGFNNNEQFF. The DNA of the CDR3 is TGTGCCAGCAGTTCCACAGAGATTGGGTTCAACAACAATGAGCAGTTCTTC.